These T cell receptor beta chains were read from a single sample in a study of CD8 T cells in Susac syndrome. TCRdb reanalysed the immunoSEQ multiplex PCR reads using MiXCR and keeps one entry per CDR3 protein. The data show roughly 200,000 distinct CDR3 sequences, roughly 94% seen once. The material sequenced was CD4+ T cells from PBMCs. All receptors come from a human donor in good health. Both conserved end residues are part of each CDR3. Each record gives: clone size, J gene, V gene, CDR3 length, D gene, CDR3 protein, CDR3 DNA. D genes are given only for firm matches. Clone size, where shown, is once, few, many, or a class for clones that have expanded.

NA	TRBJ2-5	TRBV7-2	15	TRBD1	CASSLLQGTYETQYF	TGTGCCAGCAGCTTATTACAGGGGACGTATGAGACCCAGTACTTC
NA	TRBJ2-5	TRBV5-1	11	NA	CASSSGPSQYF	TGCGCCAGCAGCTCGGGACCGTCCCAGTACTTC
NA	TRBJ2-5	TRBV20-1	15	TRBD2	CSATGTSGPGGTQYF	TGCAGTGCTACCGGGACTAGCGGGCCCGGGGGGACCCAGTACTTC
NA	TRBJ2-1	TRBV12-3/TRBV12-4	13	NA	CASSSGATDEQFF	TGTGCCAGCAGTTCCGGGGCGACCGATGAGCAGTTCTTC
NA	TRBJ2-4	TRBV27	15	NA	CASSLMGEAKNIQYF	TGTGCCAGCAGTTTGATGGGAGAAGCCAAAAACATTCAGTACTTC
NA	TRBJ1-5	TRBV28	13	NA	CASSFRGYQPQHF	TGTGCCAGCAGTTTCAGGGGATATCAGCCCCAGCATTTT
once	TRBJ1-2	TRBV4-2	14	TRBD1	CASSLIRQGDGYTF	TGTGCCAGCAGCCTCATTCGGCAGGGGGATGGCTACACCTTC
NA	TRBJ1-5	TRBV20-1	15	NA	CSARDGSYSNQPQHF	TGCAGTGCTAGAGATGGGTCATATAGCAATCAGCCCCAGCATTTT
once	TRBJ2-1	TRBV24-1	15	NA	CATSFQTGSYNEQFF	TGTGCCACCAGCTTCCAGACAGGCTCCTACAATGAGCAGTTCTTC
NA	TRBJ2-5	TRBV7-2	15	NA	CASSLSGTAQETQYF	TGTGCCAGCAGCCTCAGCGGGACAGCCCAAGAGACCCAGTACTTC
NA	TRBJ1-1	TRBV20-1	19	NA	CSAPNPRLAHHARNTEAFF	TGCAGTGCTCCTAACCCACGACTCGCTCACCACGCGAGGAACACTGAAGCTTTCTTT
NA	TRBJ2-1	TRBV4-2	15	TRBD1	CASSFHDREYNEQFF	TGTGCCAGCAGCTTTCACGACAGGGAGTACAATGAGCAGTTCTTC
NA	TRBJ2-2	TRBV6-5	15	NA	CASSSTRRGHGELFF	TGTGCCAGCAGTTCGACCCGGAGGGGTCACGGGGAGCTGTTTTTT
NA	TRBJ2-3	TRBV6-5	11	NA	CASSYPGTQYF	TGTGCCAGCAGTTACCCAGGGACGCAGTATTTT
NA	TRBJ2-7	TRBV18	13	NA	CASSPLGPNEQYF	TGTGCCAGCTCACCACTAGGACCCAACGAGCAGTACTTC
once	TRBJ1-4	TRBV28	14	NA	CASRDGTLNEKLFF	TGTGCCAGCAGGGACGGGACACTGAATGAAAAACTGTTTTTT
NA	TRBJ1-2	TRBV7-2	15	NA	CASSLNLAGRYGYTF	TGTGCCAGCAGCTTAAATCTCGCGGGTCGCTATGGCTACACCTTC
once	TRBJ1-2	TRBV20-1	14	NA	CSAISQKTNYGYTF	TGCAGTGCTATATCACAAAAGACTAACTATGGCTACACCTTC
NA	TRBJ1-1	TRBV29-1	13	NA	CSVGETMNTEAFF	TGCAGCGTTGGGGAAACTATGAACACTGAAGCTTTCTTT
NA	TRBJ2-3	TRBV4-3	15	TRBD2	CASSQGLAGVDTQYF	TGCGCCAGCAGCCAAGGGTTAGCGGGAGTGGATACGCAGTATTTT
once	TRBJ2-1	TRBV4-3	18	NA	CASSQDHGDSVTYNEQFF	TGCGCCAGCAGCCAAGATCATGGGGATAGCGTAACCTACAATGAGCAGTTCTTC
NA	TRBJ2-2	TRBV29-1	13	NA	CSVDSGNTGELFF	TGCAGCGTTGACAGCGGGAACACCGGGGAGCTGTTTTTT
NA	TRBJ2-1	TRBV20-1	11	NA	CSPVWDNEQFF	TGTTCTCCCGTGTGGGACAATGAGCAGTTCTTC
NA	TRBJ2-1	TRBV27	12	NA	CASRRSYNEQFF	TGTGCCAGCAGACGGAGTTACAATGAGCAGTTCTTC
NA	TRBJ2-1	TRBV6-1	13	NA	CASSLTSYNEQFF	TGTGCCAGTTCCCTAACCTCCTACAATGAGCAGTTCTTC
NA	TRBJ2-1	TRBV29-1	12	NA	CSVYGRMNEQFF	TGCAGCGTTTACGGGAGAATGAATGAGCAGTTCTTC
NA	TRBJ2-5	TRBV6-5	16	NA	CASSYSKRSQWETQYF	TGTGCCAGCAGTTACTCGAAACGGTCTCAGTGGGAGACCCAGTACTTC
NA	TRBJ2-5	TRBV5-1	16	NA	CASSSAGTGSLETQYF	TGCGCCAGCAGCTCCGCCGGGACGGGGAGTCTGGAGACCCAGTACTTC
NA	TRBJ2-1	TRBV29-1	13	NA	CRVMVGRRNEQFF	TGCAGGGTGATGGTGGGGCGTCGCAATGAGCAGTTCTTC
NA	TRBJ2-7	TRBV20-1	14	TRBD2	CSARHGLATYEQYF	TGCAGTGCTAGGCATGGACTAGCGACATACGAGCAGTACTTC
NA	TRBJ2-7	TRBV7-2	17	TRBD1	CASSLVWAGGIAYEQYF	TGTGCCAGCAGCTTAGTGTGGGCAGGGGGCATAGCCTACGAGCAGTACTTC
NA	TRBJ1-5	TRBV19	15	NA	CASSARGLSNQPQHF	TGTGCCAGTAGTGCGCGGGGGCTAAGCAATCAGCCCCAGCATTTT
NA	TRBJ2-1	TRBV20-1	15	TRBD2	CSARVAGLSYNEQFF	TGCAGTGCTAGGGTAGCGGGCCTCTCCTACAATGAGCAGTTCTTC
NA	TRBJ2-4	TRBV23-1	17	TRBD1	CASSLPTGGSGKNIQYF	TGCGCCAGCAGTCTTCCGACAGGGGGTTCGGGCAAAAACATTCAGTACTTC
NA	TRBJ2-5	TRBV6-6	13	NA	CASNRQYQETQYF	TGTGCCAGCAACCGACAGTACCAAGAGACCCAGTACTTC
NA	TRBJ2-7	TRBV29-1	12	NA	CSVLVRGYEQYF	TGCAGCGTCCTAGTACGGGGATACGAGCAGTACTTC
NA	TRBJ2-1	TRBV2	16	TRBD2	CASSERGTSGYNEQFF	TGTGCCAGCAGTGAGAGGGGGACTAGCGGATACAATGAGCAGTTCTTC
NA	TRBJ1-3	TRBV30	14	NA	CAWSDRASGNTIYF	TGTGCCTGGAGTGACCGGGCCTCTGGAAACACCATATATTTT
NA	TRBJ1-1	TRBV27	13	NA	CASRKGQNTEAFF	TGTGCCAGCAGAAAAGGACAGAACACTGAAGCCTTCTTT
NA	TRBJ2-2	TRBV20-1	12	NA	CSARSPTGELFF	TGCAGTGCTAGGTCCCCCACCGGGGAGCTGTTTTTT
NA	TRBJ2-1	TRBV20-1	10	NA	CSATANEQFF	TGCAGTGCAACCGCCAATGAGCAGTTCTTC
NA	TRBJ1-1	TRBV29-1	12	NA	CSVRTADTEAFF	TGCAGCGTTCGGACGGCTGACACTGAAGCTTTCTTT
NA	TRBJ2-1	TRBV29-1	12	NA	CSVELTSDEQFF	TGCAGCGTTGAACTCACGAGCGATGAGCAGTTCTTC
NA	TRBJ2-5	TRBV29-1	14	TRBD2	CSVALRGGWETQYF	TGCAGCGTAGCCTTGCGGGGGGGCTGGGAGACCCAGTACTTC
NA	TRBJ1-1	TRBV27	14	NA	CASSWRDRNTEAFF	TGTGCCAGCAGTTGGAGAGACAGGAACACTGAAGCTTTCTTT
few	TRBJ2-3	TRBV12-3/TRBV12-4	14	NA	CASSLTGGTDTQYF	TGTGCCAGCAGTTTAACAGGAGGCACAGATACGCAGTATTTT
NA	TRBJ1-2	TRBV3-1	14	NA	CASSQDQGSGGYTF	TGTGCCAGCAGCCAAGACCAGGGGTCAGGGGGCTACACCTTC
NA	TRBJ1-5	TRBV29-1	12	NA	CSGRNSNQPQHF	TGCAGCGGGAGGAATAGCAATCAGCCCCAGCATTTT
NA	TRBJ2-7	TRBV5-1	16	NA	CASSLGGQSGSYEQYF	TGCGCCAGCAGCTTGGGAGGACAGAGCGGGTCCTACGAGCAGTACTTC
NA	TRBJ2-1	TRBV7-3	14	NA	CASSASGTYNEQFF	TGTGCCAGCAGCGCCTCCGGGACCTACAATGAGCAGTTCTTC
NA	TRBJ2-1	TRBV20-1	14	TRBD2	CSAFPGLAANEQFF	TGCAGTGCTTTCCCGGGACTAGCGGCCAATGAGCAGTTCTTC
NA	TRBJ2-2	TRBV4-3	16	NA	CASSQFNSGNTGELFF	TGCGCCAGCAGCCAATTTAATAGCGGGAACACCGGGGAGCTGTTTTTT
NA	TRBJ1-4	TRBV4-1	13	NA	CASSQGLAEKLFF	TGCGCCAGCAGCCAAGGACTCGCCGAAAAACTGTTTTTT
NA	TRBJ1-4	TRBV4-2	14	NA	CASSQGQGNEKLFF	TGTGCCAGCAGCCAAGGTCAGGGGAATGAAAAACTGTTTTTT
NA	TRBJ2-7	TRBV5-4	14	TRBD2	CATHVGGPSAEQYF	TGTGCCACCCATGTGGGAGGGCCTAGCGCCGAGCAGTACTTC
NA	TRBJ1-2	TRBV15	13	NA	CATSLSRDYGYTF	TGTGCCACCAGCCTATCGAGGGACTATGGCTACACCTTC
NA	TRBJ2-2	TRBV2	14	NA	CASKKDRNTGELFF	TGTGCCAGCAAGAAGGACAGGAACACCGGGGAGCTGTTTTTT
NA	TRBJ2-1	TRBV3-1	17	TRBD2	CASSQDWRTSGSDEQFF	TGTGCCAGCAGCCAAGATTGGAGGACTAGCGGGAGCGATGAGCAGTTCTTC
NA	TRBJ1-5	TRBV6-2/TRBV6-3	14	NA	CASSYTQGSQPQHF	TGTGCCAGCAGTTATACTCAGGGAAGTCAGCCCCAGCATTTT
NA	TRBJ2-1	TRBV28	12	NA	CASSLMMGAQFF	TGTGCCAGCAGTTTAATGATGGGGGCCCAGTTCTTC